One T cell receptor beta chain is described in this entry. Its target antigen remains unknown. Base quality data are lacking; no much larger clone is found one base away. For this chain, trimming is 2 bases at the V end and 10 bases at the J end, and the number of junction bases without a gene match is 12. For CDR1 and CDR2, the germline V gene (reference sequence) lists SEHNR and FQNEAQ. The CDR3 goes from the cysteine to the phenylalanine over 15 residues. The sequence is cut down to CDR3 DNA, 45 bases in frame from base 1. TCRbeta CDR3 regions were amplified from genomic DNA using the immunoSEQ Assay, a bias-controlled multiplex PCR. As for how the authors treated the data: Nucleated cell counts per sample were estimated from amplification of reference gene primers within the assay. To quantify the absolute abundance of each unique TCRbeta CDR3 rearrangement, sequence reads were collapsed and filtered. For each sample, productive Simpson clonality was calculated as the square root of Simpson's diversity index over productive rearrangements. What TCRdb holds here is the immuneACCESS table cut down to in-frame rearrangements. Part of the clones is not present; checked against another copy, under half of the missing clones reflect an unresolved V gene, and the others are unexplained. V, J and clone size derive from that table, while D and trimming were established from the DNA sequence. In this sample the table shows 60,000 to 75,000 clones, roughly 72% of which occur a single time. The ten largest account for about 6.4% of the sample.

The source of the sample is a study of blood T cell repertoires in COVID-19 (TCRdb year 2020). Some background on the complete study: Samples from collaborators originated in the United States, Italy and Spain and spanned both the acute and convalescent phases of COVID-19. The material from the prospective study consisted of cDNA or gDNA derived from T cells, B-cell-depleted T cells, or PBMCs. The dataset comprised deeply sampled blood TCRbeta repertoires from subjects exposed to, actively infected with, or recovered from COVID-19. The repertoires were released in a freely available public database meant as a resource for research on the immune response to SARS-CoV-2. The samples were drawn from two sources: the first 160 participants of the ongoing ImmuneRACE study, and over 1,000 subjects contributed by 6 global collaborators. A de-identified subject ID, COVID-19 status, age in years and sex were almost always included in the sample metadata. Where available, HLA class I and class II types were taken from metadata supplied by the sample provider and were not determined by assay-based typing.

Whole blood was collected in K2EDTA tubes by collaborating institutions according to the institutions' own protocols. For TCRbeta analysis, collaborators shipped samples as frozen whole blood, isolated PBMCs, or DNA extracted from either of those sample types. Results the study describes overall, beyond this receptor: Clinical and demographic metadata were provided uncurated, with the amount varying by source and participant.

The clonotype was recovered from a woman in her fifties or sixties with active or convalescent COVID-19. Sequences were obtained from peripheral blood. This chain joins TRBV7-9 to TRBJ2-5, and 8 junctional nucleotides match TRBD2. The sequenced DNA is TGTGCCAGCAGCTTACCAGCGGAACACCGGGGGGGCCAGTACTTC. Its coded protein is CASSLPAEHRGGQYF.